Below are 20 T cell receptor beta chains sequenced from a single sample in a study of PD-1 blockade in mismatch repair-deficient tumors. These receptors have no identified antigens. Documented time point: 10-day in vitro stimulation with candidate neoantigen peptide 5. The repertoire was sequenced with immunoSEQ multiplex PCR; TCRdb's copy has only in-frame clones and lacks some. The table records over 13,000 clones, about 84% of them present only once. The sequences come from cells cultured in vitro, collected from a patient treated with pembrolizumab. These receptors all stem from an adult with mismatch repair-deficient cancer.

The chain joins TRBV4-1 to TRBJ2-7; TRBD2 aligns across 9 bases. CDR1 is MGHRA, CDR2 YSYEKL, per germline. V shed 0 bases, J shed 2 bases, and the junction held 8 bases outside the gene matches. CDR3 length equals 17 residues. The CDR3 bases are TGCGCCAGCAGCCAAGATCGGCTAGCGGGAACCACCTACGAGCAGTACTTC. Its translation: CASSQDRLAGTTYEQYF.

The chain is built from TRBV10-3 and TRBJ2-3; weak D call: TRBD2 (6 bases). V shed 10 bases and J shed 0 bases, with 11 bases lying between them. The germline V gene has CDR1 ENHRY and CDR2 SYGVKD. This CDR3 is built from 13 residues. The DNA for the CDR3 is TGTGCCACCCACCGGGAGAGCACAGATACGCAGTATTTT. Amino acids: CATHRESTDTQYF.

This clone has just one count. The rearrangement uses TRBV4-1 and TRBJ2-7; 10 bases map to TRBD2. The V segment lost 3 bases and the J segment 1 base; nucleotides outside the gene matches: 6. Germline assignment: CDR1 MGHRA and CDR2 YSYEKL. The CDR3 loop spans 16 amino acids. The CDR3 here is CASSHRAGGPSYEQYF. CDR3 sequence (DNA): TGCGCCAGCAGCCATAGAGCGGGAGGGCCTTCCTACGAGCAGTACTTC.

The chain employs TRBV28 and TRBJ2-1; D not resolved. Per germline, CDR1 MDHEN and CDR2 SYDVKM. Trimming cost V 5 bases and J 7 bases, with 6 bases left between them. The length of the CDR3 is 11 residues. The CDR3 loop is CASSTANEQFF. The DNA for the CDR3 is TGTGCCAGCAGTACAGCGAATGAGCAGTTCTTC. Using reference TRBV28 and TRBJ2-1 for the parts outside the CDR3, the full variable domain is DVKVTQSSRYLVKRTGEKVFLECVQDMDHENMFWYRQDPGLGLRLIYFSYDVKMKEKGDIPEGYSVSREKKERFSLILESASTNQTSMYLCASSTANEQFFGPGTRLTVL.

The chain recombines TRBV28 with TRBJ2-4, with D unresolved. CDR3 size: 16 residues. Germline lookup yields CDR1 MDHEN and CDR2 SYDVKM. Trimming left V 5 bases short and J 1 base short, with 15 bases between. The CDR3 sequence: CASSPYLALAKNIQYF. In nucleotides, the CDR3 is TGTGCCAGCAGTCCCTATCTGGCACTTGCCAAAAACATTCAGTACTTC.

This clone is judged medium-sized. The chain combines TRBV19 with TRBJ2-2; D is ambiguous. From germline, CDR1 is LNHDA and CDR2 SQIVND (reference sequence). The CDR3 is made up of 12 amino acids. V lost 7 bases to trimming and J lost 6 bases, with 9 bases between them. The CDR3: CASTAPAGELFF. Written as DNA, the CDR3 is TGTGCCAGTACCGCCCCGGCCGGGGAGCTGTTTTTT. The entire variable domain, with the rest obtained from reference TRBV19 and TRBJ2-2, is as follows: DGGITQSPKYLFRKEGQNVTLSCEQNLNHDAMYWYRQDPGQGLRLIYYSQIVNDFQKGDIAEGYSVSREKKESFPLTVTSAQKNPTAFYLCASTAPAGELFFGEGSRLTVL.

This chain uses TRBV28 with TRBJ2-4; weak D call: TRBD1 (5 bases). The length of the CDR3 is 18 residues. Trimming took off 2 bases at V and 0 bases at J, with 17 bases between the two ends. Per germline, CDR1 MDHEN and CDR2 SYDVKM. This CDR3 is CASSLPYQGILAKNIQYF. CDR3 nucleotide sequence: TGTGCCAGCAGTTTACCGTACCAGGGTATTCTAGCCAAAAACATTCAGTACTTC.

The chain joins TRBV23-1 to TRBJ2-4, with D unclear. TRBV23-1 is reported as an ORF; its role is uncertain. CDR3 length: 12 amino acids. The V end was cut by 0 bases, the J end by 4 bases, with 1 base between. The CDR3 loop is CASSQSKNIQYF. As DNA, the CDR3 is TGCGCCAGCAGTCAATCGAAAAACATTCAGTACTTC.

This clone was detected a few times. This chain connects TRBV28 to TRBJ1-2; D is uncertain. Germline V gene data show CDR1 as MDHEN and CDR2 as SYDVKM. The CDR3 runs to 15 residues. Between the trimmed V and J ends, which lost 4 bases and 1 base, there was a span of 13 bases. The CDR3 sequence is CASSSPGRNNYGYTF. The DNA for the CDR3 is TGTGCCAGCAGTTCCCCGGGCAGGAATAACTATGGCTACACCTTC.

This chain joins TRBV2 and TRBJ1-5; tentatively, D is TRBD1 (6 bases). Trimming took off 9 bases at V and 4 bases at J, with 16 bases between the two ends. This CDR3 is built from 14 residues. Germline CDR1 reads SNHLY; CDR2 reads FYNNEI. The DNA of the CDR3 is TGTGCCAGTACTGGACAGCCCATTAATCAGCCCCAGCATTTT. It codes for CASTGQPINQPQHF.

This clone was detected once. The chain employs TRBV9 and TRBJ1-3; D call uncertain. In germline, CDR1 is SGDLS, CDR2 YYNGEE. The CDR3 extends over 14 amino acids. V was pared by 8 bases and J by 0 bases, with 12 bases between. The CDR3 sequence is CASGGAGSGNTIYF. The CDR3 coding sequence is TGTGCCAGTGGAGGTGCCGGCTCTGGAAACACCATATATTTT. Based on the CDR3 plus reference TRBV9 and TRBJ1-3, the full variable domain is DSGVTQTPKHLITATGQRVTLRCSPRSGDLSVYWYQQSLDQGLQFLIQYYNGEERAKGNILERFSAQQFPDLHSELNLSSLELGDSALYFCASGGAGSGNTIYFGEGSWLTVV.

The J gene is TRBJ2-5, the V gene TRBV28; D remains ambiguous. Germline loops: CDR1 MDHEN, CDR2 SYDVKM. V was pared by 1 base and J by 1 base, with 16 bases between. This CDR3 contains 17 residues. DNA of the CDR3: TGTGCCAGCAGTTTATTGGGCAGGTTCCAAGCCCAAGAGACCCAGTACTTC. Protein product: CASSLLGRFQAQETQYF. Drawing the rest from reference TRBV28 and TRBJ2-5, the complete variable domain is DVKVTQSSRYLVKRTGEKVFLECVQDMDHENMFWYRQDPGLGLRLIYFSYDVKMKEKGDIPEGYSVSREKKERFSLILESASTNQTSMYLCASSLLGRFQAQETQYFGPGTRLLVL.

Only one count was recorded for this clone. The chain has TRBV19 and TRBJ1-1; D gene ambiguous. V lost 2 bases, J lost 3 bases, and 13 bases lay in between. The CDR3 spans 15 residues. Germline CDR1 and CDR2: LNHDA and SQIVND (reference sequence). In DNA form, the CDR3 reads TGTGCCAGTAGTATAAATTTCGGGGTGGACACTGAAGCTTTCTTT. Translating gives CASSINFGVDTEAFF.

The chain carries TRBV2 and TRBJ1-1, with a tentative D call TRBD1 (5 bases). Trimming removed 4 bases at V and 2 bases at J, with 11 bases between. The CDR3 is made up of 14 amino acids. Germline CDR1 is SNHLY and CDR2 is FYNNEI. The CDR3 sequence is CASSGQGVNTEAFF. The CDR3 DNA sequence: TGTGCCAGCAGTGGGCAGGGCGTCAACACTGAAGCTTTCTTT.

The CDR3 spells CASSTGQGADTQYF. In nucleotides, the CDR3 is TGTGCCAGCAGTACTGGACAGGGAGCAGATACGCAGTATTTT. V is TRBV28 and J is TRBJ2-3; 8 bases agree with TRBD1. V lost 5 bases and J lost 4; bases outside the gene matches: 5. Germline CDR1 is MDHEN and CDR2 is SYDVKM. The CDR3 spans 14 residues.

This clone is a singleton in its sample. V gene TRBV7-9 combines with J gene TRBJ1-1, with 7 bases that match TRBD1. CDR1 and CDR2 from the germline V gene are SEHNR and FQNEAQ (reference sequence). J was trimmed by 4 bases and V by 3 bases; bases with no gene match: 2. CDR3 length: 13 amino acids. The CDR3 DNA reads TGTGCCAGCAGCTTGACAGGGTCCACTGAAGCTTTCTTT. Its protein is CASSLTGSTEAFF.

The gene calls are TRBV19 and TRBJ2-4, with 7 bases fitting TRBD1. This CDR3 is 15 amino acids long. Germline V gene data show CDR1 as LNHDA and CDR2 as SQIVND (reference sequence). V lost 1 base to trimming and J lost 8 bases; unmatched junction nucleotides: 8. The CDR3 DNA sequence: TGTGCCAGTAGTATAGTTGGGACAGTTGTGGACATTCAGTACTTC. Translated: CASSIVGTVVDIQYF.

The CDR3 protein is CASTLEGRGANVLTF. For the CDR3, the DNA is TGTGCCAGCACTCTCGAAGGGAGAGGGGCCAACGTCCTGACTTTC. This chain uses TRBV2 with TRBJ2-6, with D possibly matching TRBD2 (5 bases). The length of the CDR3 is 15 residues. With 7 bases removed from V and 4 bases from J, the gap between germline ends came to 14 bases. Germline-derived CDR1 and CDR2 are SNHLY and FYNNEI.

This chain links TRBV18 with TRBJ2-3, with D hard to call. Germline V gives CDR1 KGHSH, CDR2 LQKENI. The CDR3 has 15 residues. V was pared by 8 bases and J by 0 bases, with 15 bases between. The CDR3: CASTYLDLSTDTQYF. CDR3 in DNA: TGTGCCAGCACTTACTTGGACCTAAGCACAGATACGCAGTATTTT.

This clone was found a few times. The J gene is TRBJ1-1, the V gene TRBV25-1; D is unclear. The CDR3 covers 11 residues. Per the germline V gene, CDR1 is MGHDK and CDR2 is SYGVNS. Trimming took 6 bases from V and 1 from J, leaving 3 bases between them. The CDR3 DNA reads as TGTGCCAGCAGGAAGAACACTGAAGCTTTCTTT. It encodes CASRKNTEAFF.